The text below deals with one TCR beta chain. What it binds is unknown. The sample comes from a study of T cell responses to AZD1222 COVID-19 vaccine. Overall study findings and caveats: Clonal diversity was possibly underestimated, and the donors were mostly white British, with more females. The span of vaccine-associated CD4 TCRs extended across spike, with dominance at 160-218 and 743-854. Targets within unmutated variant regions were reportedly found for nearly half of spike-specific TCRs. Repertoires were obtained only post-peak T cell response.

Here immunoSEQ multiplex PCR was the method, and the copy in TCRdb shows in-frame clones only, minus some. The sample consists of around 140,000 clones, roughly 92% of them appearing once. The TCR comes from an adult in good health. The specimen was peripheral blood, collected on day 0 of AZD1222 vaccination.

CDR3 residues: CASSLGGRGTDTQYF. The CDR3 DNA reads as TGTGCCAGCAGTTTAGGCGGCAGAGGCACAGATACGCAGTATTTT. This chain uses TRBV28 with TRBJ2-3; D remains unclear. Trimming pared 2 bases from V and 1 base from J, leaving 10 bases between. CDR1 and CDR2 from the germline V gene are MDHEN and SYDVKM. The CDR3 length is 15 residues. The variable domain in full, completed from reference TRBV28 and TRBJ2-3, reads DVKVTQSSRYLVKRTGEKVFLECVQDMDHENMFWYRQDPGLGLRLIYFSYDVKMKEKGDIPEGYSVSREKKERFSLILESASTNQTSMYLCASSLGGRGTDTQYFGPGTRLTVL.